This T cell receptor (beta chain) was obtained from a study of human T cells and chemical hapten exposure. The library put unique molecular identifiers onto individual cDNA molecules. TCRdb re-called the RACE reads with MiXCR, one entry per CDR3 protein. The data show fewer than 300,000 distinct CDR3 sequences, 7.5% to 9% seen once. Time point described: pre-sensitization, week 0. Noted treatment: therapeutic diphenylcyclopropenone sensitization with weekly scalp DPC. Researchers extracted total RNA from unfractionated whole blood. The table lists this clonotype with a few counts. Per germline, CDR1 SGHTA and CDR2 FQGNSA. V lost 3 bases and J lost 0; bases outside the gene matches: 3. The CDR3 spans 15 residues.

The rearrangement joins TRBV7-2 to TRBJ2-3; 7 nucleotides match TRBD2. The sample consisted of whole blood, taken in connection with sensitization to the hapten diphenylcyclopropenone (DPC). This receptor was obtained from a middle-aged woman with alopecia areata. Some clones in this sample may be carry-over from other donors' samples. In nucleotides, the CDR3 is TGTGCCAGCAGCTTGGTTAGCGGGAGCACAGATACGCAGTATTTT. It translates to CASSLVSGSTDTQYF.